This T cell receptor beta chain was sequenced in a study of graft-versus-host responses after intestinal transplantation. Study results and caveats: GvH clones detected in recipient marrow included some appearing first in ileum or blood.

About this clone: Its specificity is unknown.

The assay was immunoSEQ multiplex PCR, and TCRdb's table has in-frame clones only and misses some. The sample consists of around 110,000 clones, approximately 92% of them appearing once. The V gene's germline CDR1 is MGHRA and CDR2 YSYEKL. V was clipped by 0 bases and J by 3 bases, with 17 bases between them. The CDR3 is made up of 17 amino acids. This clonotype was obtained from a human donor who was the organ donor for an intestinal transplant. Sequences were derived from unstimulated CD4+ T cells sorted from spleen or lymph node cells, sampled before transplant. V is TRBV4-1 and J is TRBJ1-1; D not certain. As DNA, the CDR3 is TGCGCCAGCAGCCAAGACCCTGTTTACAGCTACTACACTGAAGCTTTCTTT. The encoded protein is CASSQDPVYSYYTEAFF.